What follows are 5 T cell receptor beta chains derived from one specimen sequenced in a study of early T cells in non-severe SARS-CoV-2 infection. Using its own MiXCR run on the 5' RACE reads, TCRdb lists one record per CDR3 protein. The sample carries approximately 80,000 distinct CDR3 sequences, approximately 10% recorded once. The sequenced sample was whole blood, obtained at baseline. Source of these receptors: an adult who was a healthcare worker with PCR-confirmed SARS-CoV-2 infection or an uninfected control (not recorded which).

This clonotype was detected once. V gene TRBV7-2 combines with J gene TRBJ1-6; D gene ambiguous. CDR3 length equals 13 residues. Trimming shortened V by 6 bases and J by 3 bases, and 6 bases separated the two germline ends. Per the germline V gene, CDR1 is SGHTA and CDR2 is FQGNSA. The CDR3 sequence is CASRLLYNSPLHF. The CDR3 bases are TGTGCCAGCAGACTGCTCTATAATTCACCCCTCCACTTT.

The chain links TRBV29-1 to TRBJ2-3, with a tentative D call TRBD2 (5 bases). The germline V and J ends were trimmed by 4 bases and 4 bases, with 21 bases remaining between them. Germline CDR1 and CDR2: SQVTM and ANQGSEA. The CDR3 is 16 amino acids. CDR3 nucleotides: TGCAGCGTTGTATGGTTAAGATCGGGGTTCTCAGATACGCAGTATTTT. This sequence encodes CSVVWLRSGFSDTQYF.

The genes are TRBV20-1 and TRBJ1-1; D possibly corresponds to TRBD1 (5 bases). V was shortened by 1 base and J by 6 bases, with 9 bases between the two germline ends. CDR1 is DFQATT and CDR2 is SNEGSKA in the germline V gene (reference sequence). The CDR3 is 12 amino acids. The CDR3 region has the DNA TGCAGTGCTAGAGGGGACCGCCCTGAAGCTTTCTTT. This gives the protein CSARGDRPEAFF.

This clonotype was seen ten or more times. The chain recombines TRBV28 with TRBJ1-6; D uncertain. Looked up from germline, CDR1 is MDHEN and CDR2 is SYDVKM. The V end lost 4 bases, the J end lost 7 bases, and 5 bases lay between the germline ends. The CDR3 has 12 amino acids. The DNA of the CDR3 is TGTGCCAGCAGTTCTGGGAATTCACCCCTCCACTTT. Protein sequence: CASSSGNSPLHF.

This clonotype occurred a few times. The chain recombines TRBV7-9 with TRBJ1-5; a possible D gene is TRBD1 (5 bases). Germline loops: CDR1 SEHNR, CDR2 FQNEAQ (reference sequence). The CDR3 length is 14 residues. The V gene lost 2 bases and the J gene lost 4 bases, with 9 bases spanning the gap. DNA for the CDR3: TGTGCCAGCAGCTTAACGGGGGTAAATCAGCCCCAGCATTTT. Protein: CASSLTGVNQPQHF.